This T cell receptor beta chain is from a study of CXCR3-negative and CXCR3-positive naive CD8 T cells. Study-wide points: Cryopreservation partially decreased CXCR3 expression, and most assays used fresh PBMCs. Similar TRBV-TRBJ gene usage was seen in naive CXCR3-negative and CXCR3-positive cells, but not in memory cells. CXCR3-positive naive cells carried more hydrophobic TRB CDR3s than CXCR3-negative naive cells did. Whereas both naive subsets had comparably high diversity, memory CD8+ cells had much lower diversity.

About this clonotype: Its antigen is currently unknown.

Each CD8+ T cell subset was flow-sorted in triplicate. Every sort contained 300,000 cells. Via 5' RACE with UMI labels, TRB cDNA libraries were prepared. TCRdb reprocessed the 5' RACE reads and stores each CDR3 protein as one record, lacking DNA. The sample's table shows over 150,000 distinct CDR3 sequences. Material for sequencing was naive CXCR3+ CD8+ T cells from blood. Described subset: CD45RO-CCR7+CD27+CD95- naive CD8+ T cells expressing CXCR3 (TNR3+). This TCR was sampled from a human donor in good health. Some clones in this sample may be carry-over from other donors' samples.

This CDR3 reads CASRSARAPGLAFF. This sequence joins TRBV7-9 and TRBJ1-1; lacking DNA, the TRBD1 call made by TCRdb goes unchecked. The germline V gene has CDR1 SEHNR and CDR2 FQNEAQ (reference sequence). This CDR3 comprises 14 residues.